These T cell receptor beta chains were read from a single sample in a study of quantifying T cell responses using KT2 cells. Each CDR3 protein is one row after TCRdb ran MiXCR on the UMI-ligation and nested PCR reads. Counted here are some 43,000 distinct CDR3 sequences, over 15% occurring once; the ten biggest clones make up around two fifths. Sequenced: PBMCs spiked with cells of the T cell clone KT2. These TCRs come from a human donor. Each CDR3 is given with its conserved first and last residue. D genes are given only for firm matches. The size of a clone is reported for some rows only, either as once, few or many, or as a class for expanded clones.

NA	TRBJ2-1	few	TRBV7-9	CASSLVTGADEQFF	TGTGCCAGCAGCTTAGTAACGGGTGCCGATGAGCAGTTCTTC
TRBD2	TRBJ2-1	NA	TRBV6-2/TRBV6-3	CASIPGGGYNEQFF	TGTGCCAGCATCCCGGGGGGGGGGTACAATGAGCAGTTCTTC
NA	TRBJ2-5	many	TRBV6-6	CASSSRRQETQYF	TGTGCCAGCAGTTCGCGCAGACAAGAGACCCAGTACTTC
TRBD2	TRBJ2-7	few	TRBV29-1	CSVRSMGLADEQYF	TGCAGCGTTCGATCGATGGGACTAGCGGACGAGCAGTACTTC
TRBD1	TRBJ2-7	many	TRBV6-1	CASSEALGQTYEQYF	TGTGCCAGCAGTGAAGCGTTGGGACAGACCTACGAGCAGTACTTC
NA	TRBJ2-3	NA	TRBV14	CASSQELGTDTQYF	TGTGCCAGCAGCCAAGAGCTAGGCACAGATACGCAGTATTTT
NA	TRBJ2-5	few	TRBV6-1	CASISGAETQYF	TGTGCCAGCATCTCCGGGGCGGAGACCCAGTACTTC
NA	TRBJ1-3	NA	TRBV7-2	CASDSTGPASFSGNTIYF	TGTGCCAGCGACTCAACAGGGCCAGCTTCATTCTCTGGAAACACCATATATTTT
NA	TRBJ2-4	NA	TRBV12-3/TRBV12-4	CASSFEVPARDIQYF	TGTGCCAGCAGTTTTGAAGTTCCAGCTCGGGACATTCAGTACTTC
TRBD2	TRBJ2-1	few	TRBV7-9	CASSLAALGLAGIYNEQFF	TGTGCCAGCAGCTTAGCCGCCCTAGGACTAGCGGGGATCTACAATGAGCAGTTCTTC
TRBD1	TRBJ2-3	NA	TRBV2	CASRTGGLDTQYF	TGTGCCAGCAGAACAGGGGGTCTAGATACGCAGTATTTT
NA	TRBJ1-3	many	TRBV7-8	CASSLAVGFSGNTIYF	TGTGCCAGCAGCTTAGCGGTCGGGTTCTCTGGAAACACCATATATTTT
TRBD1	TRBJ2-7	many	TRBV7-7	CASSLGQSTEQYF	TGTGCTAGCAGCCTGGGACAGAGTACCGAGCAGTACTTC
TRBD1	TRBJ1-4	NA	TRBV5-1	CASRGQAEEKLFF	TGCGCCAGCAGAGGACAGGCCGAAGAAAAACTGTTTTTT
NA	TRBJ2-7	few	TRBV5-1	CASSTQGSYEQYF	TGCGCCAGCAGCACCCAGGGATCTTACGAGCAGTACTTC
TRBD1	TRBJ2-2	NA	TRBV6-2/TRBV6-3	CASSYGTGGPTGELFF	TGTGCCAGCAGTTACGGGACAGGGGGTCCCACCGGGGAGCTGTTTTTT
NA	TRBJ1-3	few	TRBV3-1	CASSQGASGNTIYF	TGTGCCAGCAGCCAAGGCGCCTCTGGAAACACCATATATTTT
NA	TRBJ2-1	NA	TRBV29-1	CSVEPQGNEQFF	TGCAGCGTTGAACCCCAGGGCAATGAGCAGTTCTTC
TRBD1	TRBJ2-6	NA	TRBV7-8	CASSLRQGAISGANVLTF	TGTGCCAGCAGCCTTCGACAGGGGGCGATCTCTGGGGCCAACGTCCTGACTTTC
TRBD1	TRBJ2-7	many	TRBV11-2	CASSLSTGDYEQYF	TGTGCCAGCAGCTTATCGACAGGGGACTACGAGCAGTACTTC
NA	TRBJ2-1	NA	TRBV4-1	CASSQDPYNEQFF	TGCGCCAGCAGCCAAGATCCATACAATGAGCAGTTCTTC
NA	TRBJ1-1	NA	TRBV2	CATPAGGAMNTEAFF	TGTGCCACCCCCGCGGGGGGCGCGATGAACACTGAAGCTTTCTTT
TRBD1	TRBJ1-2	many	TRBV12-3/TRBV12-4	CASSFDRGSAEYGYTF	TGTGCCAGCAGTTTTGACAGGGGGTCGGCGGAGTATGGCTACACCTTC
NA	TRBJ1-1	few	TRBV6-5	CASSYRTPNTEAFF	TGTGCCAGCAGTTACAGGACACCGAACACTGAAGCTTTCTTT
TRBD2	TRBJ2-7	few	TRBV20-1	CSASAPGTSGRGHEQYF	TGCAGTGCTAGCGCCCCCGGGACTAGCGGGAGGGGGCACGAGCAGTACTTC
TRBD2	TRBJ2-1	many	TRBV7-2	CASSLGLAFNEQFF	TGTGCCAGCAGCTTGGGACTAGCCTTTAATGAGCAGTTCTTC
NA	TRBJ1-5	few	TRBV10-3	CAINQGTDQPQHF	TGTGCCATCAATCAGGGGACTGATCAGCCCCAGCATTTT
NA	TRBJ1-2	NA	TRBV5-6	CASSLAGRGSAGYTF	TGTGCCAGCAGCTTGGCGGGCAGGGGCTCGGCGGGCTACACCTTC
NA	TRBJ1-2	NA	TRBV12-3/TRBV12-4	CASSLTGVLGYTF	TGTGCCAGCAGTTTAACGGGGGTTCTTGGCTACACCTTC
NA	TRBJ2-7	NA	TRBV7-9	CASSPREEREQYF	TGTGCCAGCAGTCCCCGAGAGGAACGGGAGCAGTACTTC
TRBD1	TRBJ2-7	many	TRBV7-2	CASSFGGQYEQYF	TGTGCCAGCAGCTTTGGGGGACAGTACGAGCAGTACTTC
NA	TRBJ1-2	few	TRBV10-3	CAISNQGGYTF	TGTGCCATCAGTAACCAGGGCGGGTACACCTTC
NA	TRBJ2-1	NA	TRBV5-4	CASSLRVGGYNEQFF	TGTGCCAGCAGCTTGAGGGTAGGTGGCTACAATGAGCAGTTCTTC